This paragraph covers one T cell receptor (beta chain) sequence. Based on its abundance in the sample, this clonotype is medium-sized (0.01 to 0.1%). Its antigen target is currently unknown. The sample holds no much larger clone one base away, and base qualities are not on file. Sequenced on an Illumina MiSeq. Multiplex PCR with BIOMED2 TRB-A/B primer pools was used to amplify the TRB rearrangements. Illumina-compatible adapters and 7-nucleotide sample barcodes were attached to the amplicons in two consecutive PCRs. Phusion HS II polymerase was used for all library PCRs. The amplicons were purified from gel with the NucleoSpin Gel and PCR Clean-up kit, measured on Qubit, and then pooled at 4 to 5 nM. The quality of the amplicon pool was checked on an Agilent 2100 Bioanalyzer prior to Illumina next-generation sequencing. In the paper's pipeline: Annotation of TRB rearrangements was performed with MiXCR 3.0.8 using the default MiXCR reference library. Sequences with fewer than 2 reads and non-productive reads were filtered out, and every unique CDR3 nucleotide sequence was treated as a single clone. Clonality, diversity, richness and V-J gene usage were calculated in R 3.5.1. TCR clustering by CDR3 similarity used GLIPH2, with generation probabilities calculated by OLGA. Only GLIPH2 clusters with at least four unique TCR clonotypes present in at least three individuals were retained. TCRdb redid the processing of the public reads, applying fastp at Q25 and MiXCR, and retained in-frame beta chains. Rows with one shared CDR3 protein collapse into an entry with the most common genes and DNA. These V and J calls rely on TCRdb rather than the paper's analysis. This sample is represented by about 7,000 distinct CDR3 sequences; about a third of them were singletons. The ten largest clones take up around 20% of the sample.

Between the V and J ends, shortened by 3 bases and 0 bases respectively, the junction contains 9 bases. The germline V gene (reference sequence) specifies SGHNT as CDR1 and YYREEE as CDR2. The CDR3 contains 15 residues, cysteine and phenylalanine counted. This entry keeps only the CDR3 DNA: 45 bases, framed from base 1. This sample is part of a study of T and B cells in COVID-19 patients (TCRdb year 2020). Study-level background: In this study, adaptive immunity was profiled in COVID-19 patients who either had active infection or had recovered, using TRB and IGH repertoire sequencing of peripheral blood. A recovered cohort included some 19 patients who provided 20 to 25 samples, and most of these patients had mild to moderate COVID-19 treated on an outpatient basis. The recovered cohort had a median age of about 34 years, compared with approximately 67 years in the active-infection cohort. Critical illness requiring mechanical ventilation or ECMO was present in about 60% of the 20 patients in the active-infection cohort. In the active-infection cohort, about 90% of the roughly 20 patients had comorbidities linked to unfavorable COVID-19 outcome. Over 7.5 million TCR sequences were analysed from a TCR and BCR sequence repository that comprised fewer than 45 patients and 60 to 80 time points. Two patients were included in both the recovered and active cohorts because samples were available from active disease and after recovery. An age-matched reference group of around 42 healthy donors negative for COVID-19 antibodies served as the comparison for repertoire analyses. As many as 9 follow-up blood samples were taken per patient, and some of the samples covered different disease stages within the same individual. Overall results and qualifications from the work: The cohort was judged too small for assessing how HLA contributes to COVID-19 susceptibility or severity. It was stated that prospective validation of the reported TCR clusters was required before the clusters could be put to clinical use. A total of 2,331 exclusive TCR clusters, including some 30 low-pGen clusters, were found in the recovered cohort. Strongly skewed TRBV/TRBJ gene usage was reported in patients with COVID-19. TRB repertoires were highly clonal in active COVID-19, whereas diversity and richness at recovery rose above healthy donor levels. Few blood samples were available from mildly ill patients while symptoms were present, and early samples from severe cases were likewise scarce. Specific T cell subsets (CD4+/Treg/CD8+) and sorted SARS-CoV-2-responsive or tetramer+ T cells had not yet been sequenced, and these experiments were ongoing.

TRB repertoires were amplified from 250-500 ng of genomic DNA extracted from blood. The V and J segments used are TRBV5-4 and TRBJ2-2; possibly the D gene is TRBD2, per 6 matching bases. Sample: blood. The receptor was derived from a human donor with active COVID-19. The nucleotide sequence is TGTGCCAGCAGCTCGGCTAGCGCGAACACCGGGGAGCTGTTTTTT. It is translated as CASSSASANTGELFF. The variable domain in full, with residues beyond the CDR3 obtained from the reference TRBV5-4 and TRBJ2-2 genes, is ETGVTQSPTHLIKTRGQQVTLRCSSQSGHNTVSWYQQALGQGPQFIFQYYREEENGRGNFPPRFSGLQFPNYSSELNVNALELDDSALYLCASSSASANTGELFFGEGSRLTVL.